This T cell receptor (beta chain) stems from a study of cytomegalovirus exposure and HLA in healthy donors. About the study: There were approximately 81 million unique TCRs (from HLA-typed donors) in an early data release.

For this clone: Its antigen remains unknown.

Study-wide points: Presence/absence results assume similar sequencing depth per donor, which may not hold. For TCR beta chains, V- and J-gene trimming was later linked to a missense DCLRE1C variant.

CDR1 SGHNT and CDR2 YYREEE come from the germline V gene (reference sequence). V trimming: 4 bases; J trimming: 8 bases; junction bases outside the gene matches: 11. This CDR3 has 14 residues. PCR used 60 Vbeta primers and 13 Jbeta primers. Repertoires were generated with immunoSEQ multiplex PCR, while TCRdb's copy carries only in-frame clones and drops some. The repertoire includes roughly 100,000 clones, roughly 13% of them detected once, and roughly 16% sits in the top ten. Likely unrecorded immune exposures existed in these nominally healthy donors. J is TRBJ1-1 and V is TRBV5-4; 7 bases are shared with TRBD1. The TCR was taken from a man in his forties or fifties in good health and CMV-seropositive. The sequenced material came from PBMCs. CDR3 sequence (DNA): TGTGCCAGCAGCGGAACGACAGGGAGAGGGGAAGCTTTCTTT. Translating gives CASSGTTGRGEAFF.